Shown below are 2 T cell receptor beta chains from a single sample sequenced in a study of CD8+CD57+ T cells in acquired aplastic anemia. Researchers used genomic DNA as the template to profile TCR beta VDJ and CDR3. Via MiXCR, TCRdb re-called the reads, giving one row per CDR3 protein. The table has around 400,000 distinct CDR3 sequences, 65% to 80% seen once; the top ten hold approximately 3.9%. The specimen was sorted CD4+, CD8+, or CD8+CD57+ T cells (not recorded which) from PBMCs. The source of these receptors is a human donor in good health, serving as a control.

V gene TRBV7-2 combines with J gene TRBJ2-2; D might be TRBD1 (6 bases). Germline values: CDR1 SGHTA, CDR2 FQGNSA. The CDR3 is 17 residues long. The V gene lost 0 bases and the J gene lost 4 bases, with 15 bases spanning the gap. CDR3 protein: CASSLASGASGTGELFF. In DNA form, the CDR3 reads TGTGCCAGCAGCTTAGCCTCAGGGGCGAGCGGCACCGGGGAGCTGTTTTTT.

The rearrangement joins TRBV2 to TRBJ2-2; D remains ambiguous. Germline assignment: CDR1 SNHLY and CDR2 FYNNEI. Trimming pared 1 base from V and 4 bases from J, leaving 13 bases between. The CDR3 is 16 amino acids. DNA of the CDR3: TGTGCCAGCAGTGAAGATCTCGTTTCGGGCACCGGGGAGCTGTTTTTT. Translated, it gives CASSEDLVSGTGELFF. Combining the CDR3 with reference TRBV2 and TRBJ2-2 gives the whole variable domain EPEVTQTPSHQVTQMGQEVILRCVPISNHLYFYWYRQILGQKVEFLVSFYNNEISEKSEIFDDQFSVERPDGSNFTLKIRSTKLEDSAMYFCASSEDLVSGTGELFFGEGSRLTVL.